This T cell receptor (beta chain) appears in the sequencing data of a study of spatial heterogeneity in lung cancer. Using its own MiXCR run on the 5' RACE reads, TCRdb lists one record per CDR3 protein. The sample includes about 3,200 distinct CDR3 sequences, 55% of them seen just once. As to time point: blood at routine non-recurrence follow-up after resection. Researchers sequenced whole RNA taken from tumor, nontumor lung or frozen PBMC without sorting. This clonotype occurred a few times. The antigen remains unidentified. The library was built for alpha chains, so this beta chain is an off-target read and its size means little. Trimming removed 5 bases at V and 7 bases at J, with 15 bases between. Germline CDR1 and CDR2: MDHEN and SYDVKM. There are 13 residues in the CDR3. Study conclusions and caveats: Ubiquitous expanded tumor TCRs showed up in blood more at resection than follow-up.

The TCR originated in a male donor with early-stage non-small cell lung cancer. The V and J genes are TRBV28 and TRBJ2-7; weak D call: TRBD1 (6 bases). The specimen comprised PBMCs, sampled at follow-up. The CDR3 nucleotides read TGTGCCAGCAGTAGGGTTACAAGGGGGGAGCAGTACTTC. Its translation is CASSRVTRGEQYF.